Following are 29 T cell receptor beta chains from one sample sequenced in a study of preoperative IRX-2 immunotherapy in early breast cancer. The table came from immunoSEQ multiplex PCR; TCRdb's copy has only in-frame clones and leaves some out. The sample holds about 34,000 clones, around 96% seen once. Treatment in this sample: preoperative locoregional IRX-2 cytokine immunotherapy. Sampling was done from a patient treated with IRX-2 immunotherapy. All receptors come from a human donor with breast cancer.

The chain employs TRBV7-9 and TRBJ2-1; D not resolved. V lost 1 base, J lost 7 bases, and 8 bases lay in between. The CDR3 is 13 residues long. Germline CDR1 is SEHNR and CDR2 is FQNEAQ (reference sequence). As DNA, the CDR3 is TGTGCCAGCAGCTTAGACCGGCAAAATGAGCAGTTCTTC. Protein product: CASSLDRQNEQFF.

This chain links TRBV7-2 with TRBJ2-2; D call uncertain. The CDR3 consists of 16 residues. The V end was cut by 1 base, the J end by 1 base, with 10 bases between. Germline CDR1 reads SGHTA; CDR2 reads FQGNSA. The CDR3 nucleotides read TGTGCCAGCAGCTTAGATAGCCCCCTGAACACCGGGGAGCTGTTTTTT. Translating gives CASSLDSPLNTGELFF.

CDR3 loop: CASSKPTDTQYF. CDR3 sequence (DNA): TGCGCCAGCAGCAAACCGACAGATACGCAGTATTTT. The chain employs TRBV5-1 and TRBJ2-3; no clear D. Trimming cost V 4 bases and J 3 bases, with 6 bases left between them. Germline loops: CDR1 SGHRS, CDR2 YFSETQ. The CDR3 covers 12 residues.

In DNA, the CDR3 is TGTGCCAGCAGCGCGCAGCGTGGGAAAGAGACCCAGTACTTC. This codes for CASSAQRGKETQYF. This sequence joins TRBV9 and TRBJ2-5; no clear D. The CDR3 extends over 14 amino acids. Looked up from germline, CDR1 is SGDLS and CDR2 is YYNGEE. The V end lost 3 bases, the J end lost 3 bases, and 12 bases lay between the germline ends.

The genes are TRBV10-3 and TRBJ1-2; D is perhaps TRBD1 (5 bases). CDR1 and CDR2 (germline): ENHRY, SYGVKD. Trimming left V 0 bases short and J 5 bases short, with 10 bases between. The CDR3 has 14 amino acids. The DNA for the CDR3 is TGTGCCATCAGTGAGTCTGGGGCCTATTATGGCTACACCTTC. This sequence encodes CAISESGAYYGYTF.

The chain employs TRBV11-1 and TRBJ1-2, with D uncertain. V shed 3 bases and J shed 4 bases, with 21 bases lying between them. This CDR3 is 17 amino acids long. The germline V gene encodes CDR1 SGHAT and CDR2 FQDESV (reference sequence). Written as DNA, the CDR3 is TGTGCCAGCAGCTTCCTGAAGAGTGGCAGCGAGACCTATGGCTACACCTTC. Residues: CASSFLKSGSETYGYTF.

This sequence joins TRBV15 and TRBJ2-7; 10 bases are a match to TRBD2. CDR1 is LNHNV and CDR2 is YYDKDF in the germline V gene (reference sequence). Germline trimming cut 5 bases from V and 1 base from J; bases unmatched to any gene: 11. This CDR3 spans 17 amino acids. DNA for the CDR3: TGTGCCACCAGCCGAAGCAGGGGACTAGCGAGATCCTACGAGCAGTACTTC. Protein sequence: CATSRSRGLARSYEQYF.

The chain joins TRBV6-6 to TRBJ1-5; 7 positions match TRBD1. The CDR3 totals 14 residues. Germline CDR1 is MNHNY and CDR2 is SVGAGI (reference sequence). Germline trimming cut 4 bases from V and 3 bases from J; bases unmatched to any gene: 3. For the CDR3, the DNA is TGTGCCAGCAGTTCGGGACAGTTCAATCAGCCCCAGCATTTT. It yields the protein CASSSGQFNQPQHF.

This chain links TRBV29-1 with TRBJ1-4; D might be TRBD1 (5 bases). This CDR3 region has 16 residues. Looked up from germline, CDR1 is SQVTM and CDR2 is ANQGSEA. V was cut by 6 bases and J by 3 bases, with 20 bases left in between. CDR3 nucleotide sequence: TGCAGCGTCCGAGTCGGGACTAATCGAGCTAATGAAAAACTGTTTTTT. Translation gives CSVRVGTNRANEKLFF.

This rearrangement joins TRBV7-2 to TRBJ1-3; 9 bases match TRBD1. From germline, CDR1 is SGHTA and CDR2 FQGNSA. This CDR3 has 14 residues. J gave up 4 bases and V 4 bases, and 2 bases lay outside the gene matches. The CDR3 spells CASSSGTGGNTIYF. The CDR3 DNA sequence: TGTGCCAGCAGCTCCGGGACAGGGGGAAACACCATATATTTT.

This chain uses TRBV4-2 with TRBJ2-7, with D possibly being TRBD2 (6 bases). Trimming shortened V by 2 bases and J by 2 bases, and 22 bases separated the two germline ends. Germline CDR1 is LGHNA and CDR2 is YNFKEQ. The CDR3 runs 18 residues. The CDR3 sequence: CASSQSPIAQRAPYEQYF. The CDR3 DNA sequence: TGTGCCAGCAGCCAAAGCCCTATTGCCCAGCGGGCCCCCTACGAGCAGTACTTC.

This chain joins TRBV7-2 and TRBJ2-3, with 9 bases that match TRBD2. This CDR3 is built from 16 residues. V gave up 7 bases and J gave up 6 bases; unmatched junction bases: 14. Germline CDR1 SGHTA, CDR2 FQGNSA. Here the CDR3 reads CASNLLGLALGDTQYF. Written as DNA, the CDR3 is TGTGCCAGCAACCTCCTGGGACTAGCCCTGGGTGATACGCAGTATTTT.

The chain has TRBV10-1 and TRBJ2-7; D tentatively reads TRBD1 or TRBD2 (6 bases each). The CDR3 covers 16 residues. Germline V gene data show CDR1 as WNHNN and CDR2 as SYGVQD (reference sequence). V was trimmed by 0 bases and J by 3 bases, leaving 15 bases between them. The CDR3 nucleotides read TGCGCCAGCAGTGAGTCGCCAAGGGGGGTCCTCTACGAGCAGTACTTC. It specifies CASSESPRGVLYEQYF.

The V and J genes are TRBV6-1 and TRBJ1-1; TRBD1 matches 7 bases. CDR3 size: 11 residues. In germline, CDR1 is MNHNS, CDR2 SASEGT. V was clipped by 8 bases and J by 7 bases; unmatched bases: 4. This chain's CDR3 is CASRDRFEAFF. CDR3 sequence (DNA): TGTGCCAGCCGGGACAGATTTGAAGCTTTCTTT.

The CDR3 region has the DNA TGCGCCAGCAGCTTGGCCCCGGGACAGGGAACAGATACGCAGTATTTT. Its protein product is CASSLAPGQGTDTQYF. The genes are TRBV5-1 and TRBJ2-3; 9 nucleotides line up with TRBD1. The germline CDR1 and CDR2 sequences are SGHRS and YFSETQ. With 0 bases clipped from V and 3 bases from J, the junction kept 5 bases outside the gene matches. The CDR3 runs 16 residues. The full variable domain, with the rest looked up from reference TRBV5-1 and TRBJ2-3, is KAGVTQTPRYLIKTRGQQVTLSCSPISGHRSVSWYQQTPGQGLQFLFEYFSETQRNKGNFPGRFSGRQFSNSRSEMNVSTLELGDSALYLCASSLAPGQGTDTQYFGPGTRLTVL.

The DNA of the CDR3 is TGTGCCAGCAGCTTACTAGCGCCAAGCTCCTACAATGAGCAGTTCTTC. Protein sequence: CASSLLAPSSYNEQFF. This chain links TRBV7-3 with TRBJ2-1, with D perhaps matching TRBD2 (6 bases). This CDR3 is 16 amino acids long. Germline values: CDR1 SGHTA, CDR2 FQGTGA. V was trimmed by 2 bases and J by 0 bases, leaving 11 bases between them.

The chain uses TRBV28 and TRBJ1-6; no firm D call. Looked up from germline, CDR1 is MDHEN and CDR2 is SYDVKM. CDR3 length: 17 amino acids. Trimming stripped 5 bases from V and 5 bases from J, with 19 bases between. The CDR3 DNA is TGTGCCAGCAGTATCAGTTTATTGGCAGTGGATAATTCACCCCTCCACTTT. Translation: CASSISLLAVDNSPLHF.

The V and J genes are TRBV5-6 and TRBJ2-5, with a possible D match to TRBD1 (5 bases). The CDR3 has 13 amino acids. The V gene's germline CDR1 is SGHDT and CDR2 YYEEEE. Trimming stripped 4 bases from V and 4 bases from J, with 11 bases between. The CDR3 DNA is TGTGCCAGCAGCGACACAGGTGTAGAGACCCAGTACTTC. The encoded protein is CASSDTGVETQYF.

The rearrangement uses TRBV27 and TRBJ2-3; D possibly corresponds to TRBD1 (5 bases). Trimming took 5 bases from V and 6 from J, leaving 9 bases between them. In germline, CDR1 is MNHEY, CDR2 SMNVEV (reference sequence). CDR3 length equals 12 residues. The CDR3 coding sequence is TGTGCCAGCAGTCAAAGACAGGATACGCAGTATTTT. The encoded protein is CASSQRQDTQYF.

This chain links TRBV15 with TRBJ1-1, with D unresolved. V lost 4 bases and J lost 0, with 6 bases in between. Germline lookup yields CDR1 LNHNV and CDR2 YYDKDF (reference sequence). This CDR3 comprises 13 residues. The CDR3 DNA reads TGTGCCACCAGCATAAGGTTGAACACTGAAGCTTTCTTT. Translating gives CATSIRLNTEAFF.

The chain uses TRBV7-8 and TRBJ2-1; the match to TRBD2 covers 7 bases. The CDR3 spans 17 residues. Germline assignment: CDR1 SGHVS and CDR2 FQNEAQ. The junction had 14 bases not matched to a gene; V was cut back by 5 bases and J by 4 bases. The CDR3 sequence: CASSREAGTAAYNEQFF. The CDR3 nucleotides read TGTGCCAGCAGCCGGGAGGCGGGGACTGCCGCATACAATGAGCAGTTCTTC.

J is TRBJ2-1 and V is TRBV30; D ambiguous. Germline loops: CDR1 GTSNPN, CDR2 SVGIG (reference sequence). Deletions cut 0 bases from V and 10 bases from J, with 13 bases between. The CDR3 extends over 13 amino acids. This CDR3 reads CAWSVRLSGEQFF. In DNA, the CDR3 is TGTGCCTGGAGTGTCAGGTTGTCCGGAGAGCAGTTCTTC.

The chain has TRBV11-3 and TRBJ2-1; D unresolved. Between the trimmed V and J ends, which lost 5 bases and 8 bases, there was a span of 19 bases. The length of the CDR3 is 15 residues. From germline, CDR1 is SGHNT and CDR2 YENEEA. CDR3 in amino acids: CASSLGRVPDHEQFF. The CDR3 DNA reads TGTGCCAGCAGCCTGGGTCGGGTGCCGGATCATGAGCAGTTCTTC.

The rearrangement joins TRBV4-2 to TRBJ2-3, with a possible D match to TRBD2 (6 bases). V was trimmed by 4 bases and J by 0 bases, leaving 8 bases between them. Germline-derived CDR1 and CDR2 are LGHNA and YNFKEQ. The CDR3 runs 14 residues. This CDR3 is CASSPGGSTDTQYF. The CDR3 coding sequence is TGTGCCAGCAGCCCCGGGGGTAGCACAGATACGCAGTATTTT.

This clone was observed a single time. The chain couples TRBV5-8 to TRBJ2-2; D call uncertain. This CDR3 is 15 amino acids long. V gave up 1 base and J gave up 1 base, with 8 bases separating them. Germline CDR1 and CDR2: SGHTS and YDEGEE. CDR3 in DNA: TGTGCCAGCAGCTTGCAACAGCTGAACACCGGGGAGCTGTTTTTT. Translation: CASSLQQLNTGELFF.

The chain has TRBV2 and TRBJ2-7; a possible D gene is TRBD2 (5 bases). The CDR3 consists of 15 residues. In germline, CDR1 is SNHLY, CDR2 FYNNEI. V lost 3 bases and J 3 bases, leaving 15 bases between the germline ends. The CDR3 nucleotides read TGTGCCAGCAGTGAGTTCCTAGCTAAGAGCTACGAGCAGTACTTC. Its protein is CASSEFLAKSYEQYF.

The V and J genes are TRBV18 and TRBJ2-1; either TRBD1 or TRBD2 may fit D (5 bases each). V was trimmed by 4 bases and J by 7 bases, leaving 20 bases between them. The V gene's germline CDR1 is KGHSH and CDR2 LQKENI. This CDR3 has 16 amino acids. CDR3 coding DNA: TGTGCCAGCTCACTCATACCGGGACCCGGAGGTAATGAGCAGTTCTTC. Amino acid sequence: CASSLIPGPGGNEQFF.

The chain links TRBV29-1 to TRBJ2-1; D gene unclear. The CDR3 sequence is 12 residues long. Germline V CDR1 and CDR2: SQVTM, ANQGSEA. Trimming left V 7 bases short and J 0 bases short, with 7 bases between. The DNA for the CDR3 is TGCAGCGCGTCGGTCTCCTACAATGAGCAGTTCTTC. Translation: CSASVSYNEQFF.

The rearrangement uses TRBV19 and TRBJ2-1; 11 positions match TRBD2. The germline V gene has CDR1 LNHDA and CDR2 SQIVND (reference sequence). The CDR3 is made up of 17 amino acids. The V and J ends lost 6 bases and 0 bases, in that order; junction bases with no gene match: 7. In DNA form, the CDR3 reads TGTGCCAGTAGGGGGACTAGCGGAGTACTCTCCTACAATGAGCAGTTCTTC. Translation: CASRGTSGVLSYNEQFF.